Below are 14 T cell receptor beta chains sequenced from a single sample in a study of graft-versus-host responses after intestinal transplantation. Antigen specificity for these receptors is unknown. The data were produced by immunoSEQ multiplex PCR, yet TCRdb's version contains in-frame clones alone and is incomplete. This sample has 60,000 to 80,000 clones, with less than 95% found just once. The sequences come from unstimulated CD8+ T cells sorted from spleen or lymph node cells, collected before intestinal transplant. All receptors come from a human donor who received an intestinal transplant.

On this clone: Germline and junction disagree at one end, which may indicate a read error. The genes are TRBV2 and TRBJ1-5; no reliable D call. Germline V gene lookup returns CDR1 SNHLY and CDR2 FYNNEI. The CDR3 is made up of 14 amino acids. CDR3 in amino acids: CASTEGESNQPQHF. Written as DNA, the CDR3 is TGTGCCAGCACTGAAGGTGAGAGCAATCAGCCCCAGCATTTT.

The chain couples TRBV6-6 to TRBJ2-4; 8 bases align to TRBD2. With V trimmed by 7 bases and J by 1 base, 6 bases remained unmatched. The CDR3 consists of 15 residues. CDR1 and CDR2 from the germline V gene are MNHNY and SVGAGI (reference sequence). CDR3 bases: TGTGCCAGCACCTCCGGGGGGGTGGCCAAAAACATTCAGTACTTC. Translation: CASTSGGVAKNIQYF.

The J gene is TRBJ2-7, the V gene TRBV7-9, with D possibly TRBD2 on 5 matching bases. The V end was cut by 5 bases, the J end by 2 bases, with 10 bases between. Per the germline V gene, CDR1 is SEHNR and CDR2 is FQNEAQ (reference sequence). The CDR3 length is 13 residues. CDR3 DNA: TGTGCCAGCAGCCTCACGGGGACCTACGAGCAGTACTTC. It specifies CASSLTGTYEQYF.

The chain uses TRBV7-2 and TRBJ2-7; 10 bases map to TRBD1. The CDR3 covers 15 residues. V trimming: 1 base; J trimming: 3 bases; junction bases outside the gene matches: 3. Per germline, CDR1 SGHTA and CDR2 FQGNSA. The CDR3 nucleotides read TGTGCCAGCAGCTTAGATGGACAGGGGGTCTACGAGCAGTACTTC. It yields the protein CASSLDGQGVYEQYF.

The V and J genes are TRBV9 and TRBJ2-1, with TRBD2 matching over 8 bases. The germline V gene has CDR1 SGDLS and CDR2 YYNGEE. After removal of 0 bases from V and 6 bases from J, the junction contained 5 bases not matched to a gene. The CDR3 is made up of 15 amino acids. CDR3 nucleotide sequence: TGTGCCAGCAGCGTAGGGGGCGGGGGGAGCAATGAGCAGTTCTTC. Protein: CASSVGGGGSNEQFF.

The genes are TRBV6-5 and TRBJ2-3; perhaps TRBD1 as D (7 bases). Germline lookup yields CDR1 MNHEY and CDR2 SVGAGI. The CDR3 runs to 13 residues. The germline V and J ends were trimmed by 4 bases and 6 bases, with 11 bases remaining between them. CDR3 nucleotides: TGTGCCAGCAGTTCGACAGGGAGGGATACGCAGTATTTT. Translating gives CASSSTGRDTQYF.

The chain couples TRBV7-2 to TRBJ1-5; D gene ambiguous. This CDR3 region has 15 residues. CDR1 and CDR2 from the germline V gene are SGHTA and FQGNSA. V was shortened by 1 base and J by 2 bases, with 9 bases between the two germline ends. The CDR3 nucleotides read TGTGCCAGCAGCTTAGGGCCCGAGGGCAATCAGCCCCAGCATTTT. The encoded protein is CASSLGPEGNQPQHF.

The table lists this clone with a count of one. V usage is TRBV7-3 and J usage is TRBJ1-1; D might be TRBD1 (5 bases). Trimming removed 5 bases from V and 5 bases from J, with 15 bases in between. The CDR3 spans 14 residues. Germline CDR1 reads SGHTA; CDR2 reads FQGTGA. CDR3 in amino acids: CASSEGVGDTEAFF. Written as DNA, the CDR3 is TGTGCCAGCAGCGAAGGGGTAGGAGATACTGAAGCTTTCTTT.

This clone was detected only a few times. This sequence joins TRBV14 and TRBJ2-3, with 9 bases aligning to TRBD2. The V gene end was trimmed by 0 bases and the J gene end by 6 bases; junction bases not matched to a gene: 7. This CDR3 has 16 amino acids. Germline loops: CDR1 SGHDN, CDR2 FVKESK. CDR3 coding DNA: TGTGCCAGCAGCCAAGATCCGGCGGGGGGGCCCGATACGCAGTATTTT. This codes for CASSQDPAGGPDTQYF.

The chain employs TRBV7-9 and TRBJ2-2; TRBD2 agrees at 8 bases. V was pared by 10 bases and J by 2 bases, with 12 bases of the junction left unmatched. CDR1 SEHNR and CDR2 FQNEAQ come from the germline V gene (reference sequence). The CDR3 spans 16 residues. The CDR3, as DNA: TGTGCCATTCCCTTTCAAGCGGGGGCCAACACCGGGGAGCTGTTTTTT. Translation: CAIPFQAGANTGELFF.

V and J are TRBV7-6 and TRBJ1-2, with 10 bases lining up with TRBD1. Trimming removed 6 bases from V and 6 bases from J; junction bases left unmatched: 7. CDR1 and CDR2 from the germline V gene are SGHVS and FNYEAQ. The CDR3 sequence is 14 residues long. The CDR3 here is CASSTGDRGNGYTF. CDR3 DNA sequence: TGTGCCAGCAGTACCGGGGACAGGGGCAATGGCTACACCTTC.

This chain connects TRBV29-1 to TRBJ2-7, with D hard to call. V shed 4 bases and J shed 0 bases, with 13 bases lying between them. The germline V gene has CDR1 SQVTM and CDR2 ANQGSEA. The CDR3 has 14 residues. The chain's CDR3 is CSVGYAPSSYEQYF. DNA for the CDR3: TGCAGCGTTGGTTATGCTCCGAGCTCCTACGAGCAGTACTTC.

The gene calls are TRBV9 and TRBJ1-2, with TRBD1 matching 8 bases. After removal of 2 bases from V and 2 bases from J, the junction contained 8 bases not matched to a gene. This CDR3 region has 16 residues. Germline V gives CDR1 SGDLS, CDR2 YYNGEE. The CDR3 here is CASSVGRQGANYGYTF. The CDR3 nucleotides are TGTGCCAGCAGCGTGGGGAGGCAGGGGGCCAACTATGGCTACACCTTC.

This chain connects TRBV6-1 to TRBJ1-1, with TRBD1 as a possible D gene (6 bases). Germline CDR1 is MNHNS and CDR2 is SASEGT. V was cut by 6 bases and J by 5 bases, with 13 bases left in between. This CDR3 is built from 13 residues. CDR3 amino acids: CASSSRGHTEAFF. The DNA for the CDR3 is TGTGCCAGCAGCTCCAGGGGTCATACTGAAGCTTTCTTT.